Each of the 21 T cell receptor beta chains below was sequenced from the same sample in a study of cytomegalovirus exposure and HLA in healthy donors. Primers for the PCR totalled 60 Vbeta and 13 Jbeta. The table came from immunoSEQ multiplex PCR; TCRdb's copy has only in-frame clones and leaves some out. The sample lists about 180,000 clones; 70% to 75% were seen once. Sequencing was done on a sample of PBMCs. The receptor source for this set is a male donor in good health and CMV-seronegative.

The chain is built from TRBV4-3 and TRBJ2-3; 9 bases are shared with TRBD2. Looked up from germline, CDR1 is LGHNA and CDR2 is YSLEER. This CDR3 has 16 residues. V lost 0 bases, J lost 4 bases, and 5 bases stayed unmatched. The CDR3 bases are TGCGCCAGCAGCCAAGAAGTGGCGGGAGGGGCAGATACGCAGTATTTT. Translating it yields CASSQEVAGGADTQYF.

This clone turned up a few times. This specimen includes other DNA sequences encoding the same CDR3. The chain is built from TRBV27 and TRBJ1-5; D is unclear. The germline V and J ends were trimmed by 2 bases and 0 bases, with 8 bases remaining between them. The CDR3 extends over 15 amino acids. CDR1 MNHEY and CDR2 SMNVEV come from the germline V gene (reference sequence). This chain's CDR3 is CASSLRGYSNQPQHF. CDR3 in DNA: TGTGCCAGCAGTTTAAGAGGATATAGCAATCAGCCCCAGCATTTT.

The rearrangement joins TRBV7-3 to TRBJ1-1; D might be TRBD1 (5 bases). The CDR3 length is 13 residues. Trimming shortened V by 3 bases and J by 7 bases, and 12 bases separated the two germline ends. Germline assignment: CDR1 SGHTA and CDR2 FQGTGA. CDR3 nucleotide sequence: TGTGCCAGCAGCTTCTCGACAGACCATGAAGCTTTCTTT. The encoded protein is CASSFSTDHEAFF.

The J gene is TRBJ1-2, the V gene TRBV7-8; 7 nucleotides line up with TRBD1. Germline V gives CDR1 SGHVS, CDR2 FQNEAQ. This CDR3 contains 15 residues. V lost 3 bases to trimming and J lost 6 bases; unmatched junction nucleotides: 10. The CDR3 nucleotides are TGTGCCAGCAGCTTTAGAGCAGGGGGGACGGATGGCTACACCTTC. Amino acids: CASSFRAGGTDGYTF.

This clone occurred once. This chain uses TRBV7-8 with TRBJ1-1; TRBD1 might be the D (6 bases). Trimming removed 3 bases from V and 6 bases from J, with 14 bases in between. The germline V gene has CDR1 SGHVS and CDR2 FQNEAQ. The CDR3 is 14 amino acids. This chain's CDR3 is CASSLDAGAPEAFF. The DNA of the CDR3 is TGTGCCAGCAGCTTGGACGCAGGGGCCCCTGAAGCTTTCTTT.

This clone was seen only a few times. The genes are TRBV9 and TRBJ2-7, with 10 bases identical to TRBD1. J was trimmed by 4 bases and V by 5 bases; bases with no gene match: 18. This CDR3 comprises 18 residues. Germline assignment: CDR1 SGDLS and CDR2 YYNGEE. CDR3 region: CASSRSLSVTGGLYEQYF. As DNA, the CDR3 is TGTGCCAGCAGTCGTAGTCTCTCCGTGACAGGGGGCCTTTACGAGCAGTACTTC.

The chain joins TRBV6-6 to TRBJ1-6; 8 bases line up with TRBD1. This CDR3 spans 14 amino acids. Germline assignment: CDR1 MNHNY and CDR2 SVGAGI (reference sequence). The ends lost 6 bases at V and 10 bases at J; junction bases unmatched: 8. The CDR3 sequence is CASRTDRGQSPLHF. In DNA, the CDR3 is TGTGCCAGCAGAACTGACAGGGGACAGTCACCCCTCCACTTT.

The rearrangement uses TRBV7-2 and TRBJ2-4, with D possibly TRBD1 on 5 matching bases. The CDR3 consists of 17 residues. Germline CDR1 reads SGHTA; CDR2 reads FQGNSA. Trimming removed 2 bases from V and 6 bases from J, with 20 bases in between. CDR3 DNA sequence: TGTGCCAGCAGCTTAACAATCGGGCAGGGTAGGGGAAACATTCAGTACTTC. Its translation: CASSLTIGQGRGNIQYF.

The chain links TRBV4-3 to TRBJ1-5, with 10 nucleotides matching TRBD1. The junction had 6 bases not matched to a gene; V was cut back by 0 bases and J by 7 bases. The CDR3 consists of 16 residues. Germline values: CDR1 LGHNA, CDR2 YSLEER. The chain's CDR3 is CASSQEWTGGGQPQHF. The CDR3 coding sequence is TGCGCCAGCAGCCAAGAATGGACAGGGGGAGGCCAGCCCCAGCATTTT.

This clone was recorded a few times. This chain connects TRBV20-1 to TRBJ2-1; D uncertain. This CDR3 region has 11 residues. CDR1 DFQATT and CDR2 SNEGSKA come from the germline V gene (reference sequence). V was cut by 6 bases and J by 6 bases, with 9 bases left in between. CDR3 loop: CSAPFGNEQFF. The CDR3 bases are TGCAGTGCCCCTTTCGGCAATGAGCAGTTCTTC.

This clone appeared a few times. V is TRBV5-1 and J is TRBJ2-5; TRBD1 agrees at 9 bases. Matching the DNA end better, TRBJ2-7 makes the J call doubtful. The CDR3 has 15 amino acids. Germline lookup yields CDR1 SGHRS and CDR2 YFSETQ. The chain's CDR3 is CASSGGGQGAYEQYF. The CDR3 DNA follows: TGCGCCAGCAGCGGGGGGGGACAGGGCGCCTACGAGCAGTACTTC.

The chain combines TRBV28 with TRBJ1-1; perhaps TRBD1 as D (5 bases). The CDR3 is 16 residues long. The V end was cut by 3 bases, the J end by 1 base, with 15 bases between. CDR1 is MDHEN, CDR2 SYDVKM, per germline. The CDR3 DNA reads as TGTGCCAGCAGTTTCGTAGGGGCAGGTAGGAACACTGAAGCTTTCTTT. Amino acid sequence: CASSFVGAGRNTEAFF.

This clone was detected only once. The rearrangement uses TRBV5-1 and TRBJ2-4; 10 nucleotides match TRBD1. Germline-derived CDR1 and CDR2 are SGHRS and YFSETQ. This CDR3 contains 14 residues. The V gene end was trimmed by 3 bases and the J gene end by 8 bases; junction bases not matched to a gene: 5. The CDR3 loop reads CASSSLGQGDIQYF. Written as DNA, the CDR3 is TGCGCCAGCAGCTCGTTAGGACAGGGGGACATTCAGTACTTC.

The chain couples TRBV5-4 to TRBJ2-5; 7 bases align to TRBD2. Germline CDR1 SGHNT, CDR2 YYREEE (reference sequence). The length of the CDR3 is 13 residues. J was trimmed by 4 bases and V by 2 bases; bases with no gene match: 2. The CDR3 sequence is CASSLTGGETQYF. The CDR3, as DNA: TGTGCCAGCAGCTTAACGGGAGGAGAGACCCAGTACTTC.

For this clone: One end of the junction varies from germline; a read error may be responsible. The chain joins TRBV7-9 to TRBJ2-7; tentative D call: TRBD2 (7 bases). The germline CDR1 and CDR2 sequences are SEHNR and FQNEAQ (reference sequence). The CDR3 has 13 amino acids. The CDR3 bases are TGTTCCAGTAGTAGGGGGGAGGGCTACGAGCAGTACTTC. Translated, it gives CSSSRGEGYEQYF.

CDR3 nucleotides: TGTGCCAGCAGCTCCGGACAGGGCGATCGGCCCCAGCATTTT. This gives the protein CASSSGQGDRPQHF. The rearrangement links TRBV11-2 to TRBJ1-5; 8 bases are a match to TRBD1. Germline CDR1 reads SGHAT; CDR2 reads FQNNGV. The CDR3 totals 14 residues. J lost 9 bases, V lost 4 bases, and 8 bases had no gene match.

The chain employs TRBV4-3 and TRBJ1-5; D is undetermined. V dropped 4 bases and J dropped 2 bases, with 9 bases sitting between them. The CDR3 has 14 residues. Germline CDR1 and CDR2: LGHNA and YSLEER. The CDR3 here is CASSPGLGNQPQHF. As DNA, the CDR3 is TGCGCCAGCAGCCCCGGGTTAGGCAATCAGCCCCAGCATTTT.

The chain uses TRBV6-6 and TRBJ1-5, with a weak D call TRBD1 (6 bases). V gave up 5 bases and J gave up 5 bases, with 16 bases separating them. CDR3 size: 15 residues. Per germline, CDR1 MNHNY and CDR2 SVGAGI (reference sequence). The CDR3 loop reads CASSKEDSRYQPQHF. CDR3 nucleotide sequence: TGTGCCAGCAGTAAGGAGGACAGCCGTTATCAGCCCCAGCATTTT.

CDR3 amino acids: CASSLTGGAGGNTIYF. The CDR3 coding sequence is TGTGCCAGCAGCCTAACAGGGGGCGCGGGTGGAAACACCATATATTTT. The gene calls are TRBV6-6 and TRBJ1-3, with 9 bases fitting TRBD1. This CDR3 contains 16 residues. Germline CDR1 is MNHNY and CDR2 is SVGAGI (reference sequence). With V trimmed by 6 bases and J by 3 bases, 9 bases remained unmatched.

This chain uses TRBV4-2 with TRBJ1-6, with a tentative D call TRBD1 (5 bases). V lost 0 bases, J lost 14 bases, and 14 bases lay in between. There are 14 residues in the CDR3. Germline loops: CDR1 LGHNA, CDR2 YNFKEQ. The CDR3: CASSQDGALRTLHF. CDR3 DNA sequence: TGTGCCAGCAGCCAAGATGGGGCGCTAAGAACCCTCCACTTT.

J is TRBJ1-6 and V is TRBV6-1, with a weak D call TRBD1 (5 bases). CDR3 size: 15 residues. Germline lookup yields CDR1 MNHNS and CDR2 SASEGT. V lost 1 base to trimming and J lost 9 bases, with 13 bases between them. The CDR3 here is CASSEGGRAASPLHF. The CDR3 DNA follows: TGTGCCAGCAGTGAAGGAGGCAGGGCGGCTTCACCCCTCCACTTT.